Described below is a single T cell receptor beta chain sequence and its context. Its antigen remains unknown. Germline V CDR1 and CDR2: MNHEY, SMNVEV (reference sequence). There are 16 residues in the CDR3. The V segment lost 6 bases and the J segment 2 bases; nucleotides outside the gene matches: 10. This entry belongs to a study of persistence of HIV-infected CD4 T cells. The immunoSEQ assay was version 4, run in survey mode. The data were produced by immunoSEQ multiplex PCR, yet TCRdb's version contains in-frame clones alone and is incomplete. The data show about 43,000 clones, approximately 80% seen once. Study outcomes and limitations: The rare CMV-responding cells with HIV-1 proviruses were not separately TCR-sequenced.

Overlapping HIV-1 Gag 15-mer peptides at roughly 1 ug per peptide per mL were used. Sorted nonresponding memory CD4+ T cells were CD40L-negative, CD69-negative, CD45RO-high. These HIV-1-infected adults initiated suppressive ART in chronic infection. Donors had undetectable plasma HIV-1 RNA, under 50 copies/mL, for 4+ years. PBMCs were depleted of CD8+ T cells before stimulation. Sequencing was performed on CD4+ T cells sorted from PBMCs after roughly 19-hour stimulation, taken from a patient who received antiretroviral therapy. V and J are TRBV27 and TRBJ1-5; 7 bases fit TRBD1. The receptor's source is an adult man with HIV who was CMV-seropositive. The CDR3 here is CASSLIGTAGNQPQHF. The DNA for the CDR3 is TGTGCCAGCAGCCTCATCGGGACAGCAGGCAATCAGCCCCAGCATTTT.